This entry is about one T cell receptor (beta chain). Its antigen is still unknown. The time point was: recipient sample about 28 days before transplant, after cytoreduction. The CDR3 length is 12 residues. V lost 6 bases to trimming and J lost 5 bases, with 10 bases between them. CDR1 and CDR2 from the germline V gene are MNHNS and SASEGT. Here immunoSEQ multiplex PCR was the method, and the copy in TCRdb shows in-frame clones only, minus some. Of about 43,000 clones in the sample, around 84% are singletons; the top ten hold roughly 2.8%. The sample comes from a study of T cell clonotyping in hematopoietic cell transplantation. Study details: Pretransplant recipient samples were taken after cytoreduction.

Study-level findings and limits: Recipient TCR diversity dropped after transplant; expanded clonotypes rose from day 30 to 180. Without cell sorting, CD4 versus CD8 contributions remain unresolved. At the given depth, recipient repertoires were over 95% de novo clonotypes.

This chain joins TRBV6-1 and TRBJ1-1; D not resolved. The specimen comprised peripheral blood mononuclear cells, sampled before stem cell transplant. The TCR originated in a man aged 55 to 70 with acute myeloid leukemia. Some clones in this sample may be carry-over from other donors' samples. CDR3 DNA: TGTGCCAGCAGAGGTTGGGAAACTGAAGCTTTCTTT. Protein product: CASRGWETEAFF.